Listed below are T cell receptor beta chains from one sample, sequenced in a study of T cell responses to AZD1222 COVID-19 vaccine. Libraries were prepared by immunoSEQ multiplex PCR; TCRdb keeps only in-frame clonotypes and omits some of them. The repertoire consists of 150,000 or so clones, with more than 85% occurring once and the leading ten covering around 5%. Sequenced material: peripheral blood, taken on day 0 of AZD1222 vaccination. All receptors come from an adult in good health. The CDR3 runs from the conserved cysteine through the conserved F or W. The D gene is left open where the match is weak. The size entry is marked missing in some rows and otherwise reads once, few, many or a size class.

J | V | D | size | DNA | CDR3
TRBJ1-5 | TRBV15 | . | . | TGTGCCACCAGCAGAGACCTTTCCGGGGGTCAGCCCCAGCATTTT | CATSRDLSGGQPQHF
TRBJ2-1 | TRBV3-1/TRBV3-2 | TRBD2 | . | TGTGCCAGCAGCCGCCCGGGACTAGCGGGCAGGGAGCAGTTCTTC | CASSRPGLAGREQFF
TRBJ1-6 | TRBV6-5 | TRBD1 | . | TGTGCCAGCAGTTACACGGGACAGAATTCACCCCTCCACTTT | CASSYTGQNSPLHF
TRBJ2-7 | TRBV20-1 | TRBD2 | . | TGCAGTGCTAGTTATTTCGAGCGGGAGGGCCCAAGGTACGAGCAGTACTTC | CSASYFEREGPRYEQYF
TRBJ2-1 | TRBV5-1 | . | once | TGCGCCAGCAGCCCCGTCGACTACAATGAGCAGTTCTTC | CASSPVDYNEQFF
TRBJ2-7 | TRBV5-4 | TRBD1 | . | TGTGCCAGCAGCCCAGCGTGGGGACAGGGGGCCGTCGAGCAGTACTTC | CASSPAWGQGAVEQYF
TRBJ2-1 | TRBV5-4 | TRBD2 | . | TGTGCCAGCAGCTTCCCACTAGCGGGAGTCAATGAGCAGTTCTTC | CASSFPLAGVNEQFF
TRBJ2-1 | TRBV20-1 | . | . | TGCAGTGCCCCTAGAAACCCTGAGCAGTTCTTC | CSAPRNPEQFF
TRBJ2-2 | TRBV11-3 | . | . | TGTGCCAGCGGTAGAATTACCGGGGAGCTGTTTTTT | CASGRITGELFF
TRBJ1-3 | TRBV3-1/TRBV3-2 | TRBD1 | once | TGTGCCAGCAGACAGGGGGCTGGAAACACCATATATTTT | CASRQGAGNTIYF
TRBJ1-3 | TRBV27 | . | . | TGTGCCAGCAGTTTAGACGCAGGTAGAAACACCATATATTTT | CASSLDAGRNTIYF
TRBJ1-1 | TRBV7-2 | . | . | TGTGCCAGCAGCTTAGGGACAGTCATGAACACTGAAGCTTTCTTT | CASSLGTVMNTEAFF
TRBJ1-4 | TRBV28 | . | . | TGTGCCAGCAGCAATAGGGGAGAGAGCGAAAAACTGTTTTTT | CASSNRGESEKLFF
TRBJ2-3 | TRBV2 | TRBD2 | once | TGTGCCAGCAGAGGACTAGCGGGACGCACAGATACGCAGTATTTT | CASRGLAGRTDTQYF
TRBJ2-1 | TRBV7-8 | TRBD1 | . | TGTGCCAGCAGCTTAGGGGCGACAGGGGGCAATGAGCAGTTCTTC | CASSLGATGGNEQFF
TRBJ2-1 | TRBV9 | . | . | TGTGCCAGCAGCGTAGGGGGGTTCTCCTACAATGAACAGTTCTTC | CASSVGGFSYNEQFF
TRBJ1-2 | TRBV27 | TRBD1 | . | TGTGCCAGCAGTTCCACAGGGGAAAACTATGGCTACACCTTC | CASSSTGENYGYTF
TRBJ2-1 | TRBV3-1/TRBV3-2 | . | once | TGTGCCAGCAGCCAAATGCGGGGGCATGAGCAGTTCTTC | CASSQMRGHEQFF
TRBJ2-1 | TRBV7-9 | . | . | TGTGCCAGCAGCTTAGCGGGCCTAATCTACAATGAGCAGTTCTTC | CASSLAGLIYNEQFF
TRBJ2-1 | TRBV29-1 | TRBD1 | . | TGCAGCGTTGTAATCTGGACAGGAGTATACAATGAGCAGTTCTTC | CSVVIWTGVYNEQFF